Below, 22 T cell receptor beta chains from the same sample are listed, as sequenced in a study of T cell repertoires in cytomegalovirus infection. From the reads, TCRdb called clonotypes with MiXCR, one entry per CDR3 protein. The table includes fewer than 550,000 distinct CDR3 sequences, approximately 15% detected once. The sequencing input was CD8+ T cells from PBMCs. These receptors all come from a human donor in good health (CMV status not recorded). Some clones in this sample may be carry-over from other donors' samples.

Notes on this clonotype: The CDR3 does not end in the conserved phenylalanine or tryptophan, so this is likely a read error. The chain combines TRBV7-8 with TRBJ2-1; D may be TRBD2 (6 bases). The ends were cut back, 3 bases at V and 6 bases at J, with 6 bases in the middle. CDR1 is SGHVS and CDR2 is FQNEAQ in the germline V gene. The CDR3 consists of 12 residues. CDR3 sequence reads: CASSFSGNEQFL. CDR3 sequence (DNA): TGTGCCAGCAGCTTTAGCGGCAATGAGCAGTTCTTA.

This chain uses TRBV6-5 with TRBJ2-7; 8 nucleotides match TRBD2. Germline CDR1 is MNHEY and CDR2 is SVGAGI. The CDR3 extends over 17 amino acids. Germline trimming cut 4 bases from V and 3 bases from J; bases unmatched to any gene: 14. CDR3 nucleotides: TGTGCCAGCAGTTCCCTCATACCGGACGGGAGGGGCTACGAGCAGTACTTC. It codes for CASSSLIPDGRGYEQYF.

This clonotype appeared a few times. The chain links TRBV27 to TRBJ2-4; D possibly corresponds to TRBD2 (5 bases). CDR1 is MNHEY, CDR2 SMNVEV, per germline (reference sequence). The length of the CDR3 is 13 residues. V lost 6 bases and J lost 5, with 11 bases in between. CDR3 nucleotide sequence: TGTGCCAGCAGGGGGTGGGGAGAAAACATTCAGTACTTC. It translates to CASRGWGENIQYF.

The rearrangement links TRBV20-1 to TRBJ1-1; D remains ambiguous. The CDR3 runs to 12 residues. Germline CDR1 and CDR2: DFQATT and SNEGSKA (reference sequence). The ends were cut back, 6 bases at V and 4 bases at J, with 12 bases in the middle. The CDR3 sequence: CSATMVSTEAFF. DNA for the CDR3: TGCAGTGCCACCATGGTTTCCACTGAAGCTTTCTTT.

This clonotype was picked up many times. The chain combines TRBV12-3 or TRBV12-4 with TRBJ2-2; 7 bases fit TRBD2. The CDR3 has 14 amino acids. V was pared by 4 bases and J by 4 bases, with 3 bases of the junction left unmatched. The CDR3 region is CASSWGGSTGELFF. CDR3 DNA: TGTGCCAGCAGTTGGGGGGGAAGCACCGGGGAGCTGTTTTTT.

This clonotype was picked up many times. The chain uses TRBV27 and TRBJ1-5; D is uncertain. The CDR3 has 12 residues. CDR1 and CDR2 from the germline V gene are MNHEY and SMNVEV (reference sequence). Trimming cost V 4 bases and J 5 bases, with 6 bases left between them. This chain's CDR3 is CASSSGYQPQHF. CDR3 DNA: TGTGCCAGCAGTTCCGGATATCAGCCCCAGCATTTT.

This clonotype came up many times. This chain links TRBV6-2 or TRBV6-3 with TRBJ1-5, with 10 bases fitting TRBD1. CDR3 size: 16 residues. V lost 8 bases, J lost 5 bases, and 12 bases stayed unmatched. The germline gives CDR1 MNHEY, CDR2 SVGEGT. CDR3 bases: TGTGCCAGCTCCCCCTCGCGGGACAGGGGTTATCAGCCCCAGCATTTT. This gives the protein CASSPSRDRGYQPQHF.

As concerns this clonotype: This may be a read error, as it is one base from a much larger clone. The gene calls are TRBV7-3 and TRBJ2-7; weak D call: TRBD2 (6 bases). The CDR3 length is 13 residues. In germline, CDR1 is SGHTA, CDR2 FQGTGA. CDR3: CACSSGRHYEQYF. CDR3 bases: TGTGCCTGCAGCTCCGGGAGACATTACGAGCAGTACTTC.

For this clonotype: This may come from a read error, since a much larger clone is one base off. The chain combines TRBV12-3 or TRBV12-4 with TRBJ2-1, with D unresolved. Trimming shortened V by 7 bases and J by 8 bases, and 12 bases separated the two germline ends. The CDR3 has 12 residues. The CDR3 DNA reads as TGTGCCAGCACCCCAGGCCTGCATGAGCAGTTCTTC. Translated, it gives CASTPGLHEQFF.

This chain links TRBV4-1 with TRBJ1-2; possible D gene TRBD1, 5 bases. Germline CDR1 reads MGHRA; CDR2 reads YSYEKL. The CDR3 runs 12 residues. The germline V and J ends were trimmed by 9 bases and 7 bases, with 15 bases remaining between them. The CDR3 region has the DNA TGCGCCAGTTCGGACACCGGGGGTGGCTACACCTTC. It encodes CASSDTGGGYTF.

This clonotype came up many times. The rearrangement uses TRBV7-9 and TRBJ1-4; D unresolved. The V end was cut by 6 bases, the J end by 8 bases, with 19 bases between. Germline V CDR1 and CDR2: SEHNR, FQNEAQ (reference sequence). This CDR3 is built from 15 residues. The CDR3 DNA reads TGTGCCAGCAGTCCCCGGGTCCCGGCGCGAGAAAAACTGTTTTTT. This sequence encodes CASSPRVPAREKLFF. Full variable domain (remainder filled in from reference TRBV7-9 and TRBJ1-4): DTGVSQNPRHKITKRGQNVTFRCDPISEHNRLYWYRQTLGQGPEFLTYFQNEAQLEKSRLLSDRFSAERPKGSFSTLEIQRTEQGDSAMYLCASSPRVPAREKLFFGSGTQLSVL.

This clonotype was recorded many times. The rearrangement links TRBV28 to TRBJ2-2; the match to TRBD1 covers 8 bases. V lost 3 bases and J lost 5; bases outside the gene matches: 8. This CDR3 region has 16 residues. Germline assignment: CDR1 MDHEN and CDR2 SYDVKM. The CDR3 sequence: CASSFSEQGATGELFF. As DNA, the CDR3 is TGTGCCAGCAGTTTTTCAGAGCAGGGGGCAACCGGGGAGCTGTTTTTT.

In its sample, this clonotype was seen many times. The chain employs TRBV6-1 and TRBJ1-3; 7 nucleotides match TRBD1. In germline, CDR1 is MNHNS, CDR2 SASEGT. Trimming took 8 bases from V and 0 from J; bases not matched to a gene: 10. CDR3 length: 16 residues. CDR3 DNA: TGTGCCAGCGCCCGGGACAGCACTCCCTCTGGAAACACCATATATTTT. It encodes CASARDSTPSGNTIYF.

This clonotype was counted at least ten times. This chain connects TRBV7-2 to TRBJ2-7, with 9 positions matching TRBD2. J was trimmed by 4 bases and V by 2 bases; bases with no gene match: 3. The CDR3 spans 14 residues. The germline CDR1 and CDR2 sequences are SGHTA and FQGNSA. CDR3: CASSLLLAGYEQYF. The CDR3 nucleotides are TGTGCCAGCAGCTTACTTCTAGCGGGATACGAGCAGTACTTC.

This clonotype was observed at least ten times. The rearrangement uses TRBV5-4 and TRBJ1-1; D uncertain. The V and J ends lost 4 bases and 7 bases respectively, with 14 bases between them. CDR1 and CDR2 from the germline V gene are SGHNT and YYREEE (reference sequence). This CDR3 has 13 residues. The CDR3 nucleotides are TGTGCCAGCAGCCCTAATAGGCAGTATGAAGCTTTCTTT. Its translation is CASSPNRQYEAFF.

There are many counts of this clonotype. The rearrangement uses TRBV7-8 and TRBJ2-7; unclear D gene. The CDR3 has 13 residues. Germline V gives CDR1 SGHVS, CDR2 FQNEAQ. Deletions cut 1 base from V and 5 bases from J, with 9 bases between. The CDR3 is CASSLEGSHEQYF. CDR3 nucleotide sequence: TGTGCCAGCAGCTTAGAGGGTAGCCACGAGCAGTACTTC.

The chain is built from TRBV30 and TRBJ2-6; either TRBD1 or TRBD2 may supply D (5 bases each). The CDR3 contains 14 residues. Germline V lookup: CDR1 GTSNPN, CDR2 SVGIG (reference sequence). V lost 2 bases, J lost 3 bases, and 8 bases lay in between. The CDR3 DNA reads as TGTGCCTGGAGTTTGGGGGTTGGGGCCAACGTCCTGACTTTC. The encoded protein is CAWSLGVGANVLTF.

The genes are TRBV28 and TRBJ2-2, with D possibly TRBD1 on 6 matching bases. V was trimmed by 5 bases and J by 5 bases, leaving 18 bases between them. CDR1 is MDHEN, CDR2 SYDVKM, per germline. This CDR3 is 16 amino acids long. Here the CDR3 DNA reads TGTGCCAGCAGTCCCATTGCAGGGGTGTGGACCGGGGAGCTGTTTTTT. It codes for CASSPIAGVWTGELFF. Variable domain in full (rest from reference TRBV28 and TRBJ2-2): DVKVTQSSRYLVKRTGEKVFLECVQDMDHENMFWYRQDPGLGLRLIYFSYDVKMKEKGDIPEGYSVSREKKERFSLILESASTNQTSMYLCASSPIAGVWTGELFFGEGSRLTVL.

This clonotype was found a few times. A junction end diverges from the germline sequence, so it may reflect a read error. V and J are TRBV7-9 and TRBJ2-2, with a weak D call TRBD1 (5 bases). Germline loops: CDR1 SEHNR, CDR2 FQNEAQ (reference sequence). The CDR3 is made up of 14 amino acids. In DNA, the CDR3 is TGTGCCAGCAGCTCTTCAGGGAACATCGGGGAGCTGTTTTTT. Protein: CASSSSGNIGELFF.

The CDR3 here is CASSFQAGQIDTQYF. Here the CDR3 DNA reads TGTGCCAGCAGTTTTCAGGCGGGTCAGATTGATACGCAGTATTTT. The genes are TRBV27 and TRBJ2-3; a weak D match, TRBD2 (5 bases). The CDR3 has 15 residues. The germline CDR1 and CDR2 sequences are MNHEY and SMNVEV (reference sequence). Between the trimmed V and J ends, which lost 3 bases and 6 bases, there was a span of 16 bases.

The chain recombines TRBV12-3 or TRBV12-4 with TRBJ2-7; tentative D call: TRBD2 (6 bases). The CDR3 covers 16 residues. Trimming removed 6 bases at V and 5 bases at J, with 23 bases between. The CDR3 reads CASSRYGGGGLNEQYF. In nucleotides, the CDR3 is TGTGCCAGCAGCCGTTACGGGGGTGGGGGACTTAACGAGCAGTACTTC.

Turning to this clonotype: This likely came from a read error, as a far larger clone is one base away. The chain couples TRBV12-3 or TRBV12-4 to TRBJ2-7; 8 nucleotides align to TRBD1. The CDR3 contains 15 residues. Here the CDR3 reads CANSSPGQGAYEQYF. The CDR3 DNA sequence: TGTGCCAACAGTTCGCCCGGACAGGGCGCCTACGAGCAGTACTTC.